These T cell receptor beta chains were read from a single sample in a study of blood T cell repertoires in COVID-19. Measured with immunoSEQ multiplex PCR; TCRdb has only the in-frame clones, and not every one. The data hold about 200,000 clones, with about four fifths observed a single time. What was sequenced was PBMCs or T cells enriched from blood (not recorded which). These receptor sequences come from a woman aged 45-59 years who had been exposed to COVID-19. Both conserved end residues are part of each CDR3. The D gene is left open where the match is weak. Clone size, where shown, is once, few, many, or a class for clones that have expanded.

cdr3_aa	cdr3_nt	j_call	d_call	clone_size	v_call
CASSLGTPTDTQYF	TGTGCCAGCAGCTTAGGGACTCCCACAGATACGCAGTATTTT	TRBJ2-3	.	.	TRBV11-2
CASSLGTGRYTEAFF	TGCGCCAGCAGCTTGGGTACGGGGAGGTACACTGAAGCTTTCTTT	TRBJ1-1	.	once	TRBV5-1
CASRGGTGVGETYNEQFF	TGTGCCAGCAGAGGCGGGACAGGGGTAGGAGAAACCTACAATGAGCAGTTCTTC	TRBJ2-1	TRBD1	few	TRBV7-2
CATHLTGASPLHF	TGTGCCACCCACTTGACAGGGGCCTCACCCCTCCACTTT	TRBJ1-6	TRBD1	.	TRBV10-3
CASSVFDTAYEQYF	TGTGCCAGCAGCGTCTTTGACACTGCCTACGAGCAGTACTTC	TRBJ2-7	.	.	TRBV9
CASSYSIHINEQYF	TGTGCCAGCAGTTACTCGATACATATCAACGAGCAGTACTTC	TRBJ2-7	.	.	TRBV6-2/TRBV6-3
CASSGVTGMLGNTIYF	TGTGCCAGTAGTGGAGTGACAGGGATGCTTGGAAACACCATATATTTT	TRBJ1-3	TRBD1	.	TRBV19
CASSGASYEQYF	TGTGCCAGCAGTGGGGCCAGCTACGAGCAGTACTTC	TRBJ2-7	.	.	TRBV2
CASSPQTDINTEAFF	TGCGCCAGCAGCCCACAGACAGATATAAACACTGAAGCTTTCTTT	TRBJ1-1	.	.	TRBV5-1
CASSRTGDDNEQFF	TGTGCCAGCAGTCGGACAGGGGATGACAATGAGCAGTTCTTC	TRBJ2-1	TRBD1	.	TRBV6-5
CASSLGGGRTEAFF	TGTGCCAGCAGCTTGGGAGGGGGCAGGACTGAAGCTTTCTTT	TRBJ1-1	TRBD1	.	TRBV5-4
CASSPQQVPEAFF	TGTGCCAGCAGCCCCCAACAGGTTCCTGAAGCTTTCTTT	TRBJ1-1	.	.	TRBV7-9
CASSTGPGNTIYF	TGTGCCAGCAGCACAGGGCCCGGAAACACCATATATTTT	TRBJ1-3	.	.	TRBV12-3/TRBV12-4
CASSLALGGAKQYTEAFF	TGTGCCAGCAGCTTAGCGCTGGGGGGGGCCAAGCAGTACACTGAAGCTTTCTTT	TRBJ1-1	.	.	TRBV7-9
CASRGTGSSEQYF	TGTGCCAGTAGGGGGACAGGGTCGAGCGAGCAGTACTTC	TRBJ2-7	TRBD1	.	TRBV19
CASSPRQGSSYEQYF	TGTGCCAGCTCACCTAGACAGGGAAGCTCCTACGAGCAGTACTTC	TRBJ2-7	TRBD1	.	TRBV18
CARGDRDLLETQYF	TGTGCACGGGGGGACAGGGACCTCTTAGAGACCCAGTACTTC	TRBJ2-5	.	.	TRBV12-2
CASSRTSGYNEQFF	TGTGCCAGCAGCCGGACTAGCGGATACAATGAGCAGTTCTTC	TRBJ2-1	TRBD2	.	TRBV9
CASSLGGKAFF	TGTGCCAGCAGTTTAGGAGGAAAAGCTTTCTTT	TRBJ1-1	.	.	TRBV27
CASSLDWTGSRSYNSPLHF	TGTGCCAGCAGCTTGGACTGGACAGGGAGTCGCTCCTATAATTCACCCCTCCACTTT	TRBJ1-6	TRBD1	few	TRBV5-5
CASSEETILSSYEQYF	TGTGCCAGCAGTGAAGAAACTATCTTGAGCTCCTACGAGCAGTACTTC	TRBJ2-7	.	.	TRBV2
CASSFRRGGELFF	TGTGCCAGCAGCTTTAGGAGAGGCGGGGAGCTGTTTTTT	TRBJ2-2	.	.	TRBV13
CAWSPGTVNYGYTF	TGTGCCTGGAGCCCCGGGACAGTTAACTATGGCTACACCTTC	TRBJ1-2	TRBD1	.	TRBV30